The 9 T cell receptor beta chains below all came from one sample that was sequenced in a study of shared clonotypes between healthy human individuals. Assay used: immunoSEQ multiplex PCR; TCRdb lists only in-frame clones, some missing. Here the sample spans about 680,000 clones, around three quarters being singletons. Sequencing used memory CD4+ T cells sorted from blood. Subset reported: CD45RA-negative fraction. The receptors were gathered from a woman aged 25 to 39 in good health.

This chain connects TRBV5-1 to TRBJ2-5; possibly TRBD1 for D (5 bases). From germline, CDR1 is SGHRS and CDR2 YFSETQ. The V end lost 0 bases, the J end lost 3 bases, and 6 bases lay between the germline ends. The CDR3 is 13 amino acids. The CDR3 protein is CASSLATEETQYF. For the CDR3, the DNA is TGCGCCAGCAGCTTGGCGACAGAAGAGACCCAGTACTTC.

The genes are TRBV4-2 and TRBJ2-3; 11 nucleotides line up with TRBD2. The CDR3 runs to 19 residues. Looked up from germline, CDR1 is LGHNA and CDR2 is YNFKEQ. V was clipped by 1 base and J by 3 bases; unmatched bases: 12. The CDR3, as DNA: TGTGCCAGCAGCCAAGGGCTAGCGGGAGGTAGCTTCGTAACAGATACGCAGTATTTT. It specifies CASSQGLAGGSFVTDTQYF.

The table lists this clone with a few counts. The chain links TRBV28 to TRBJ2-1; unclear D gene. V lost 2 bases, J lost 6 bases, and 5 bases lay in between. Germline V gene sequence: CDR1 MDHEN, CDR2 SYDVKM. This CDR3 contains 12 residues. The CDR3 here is CASSLTVNEQFF. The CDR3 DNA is TGTGCCAGCAGTTTAACCGTCAATGAGCAGTTCTTC. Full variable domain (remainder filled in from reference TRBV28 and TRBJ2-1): DVKVTQSSRYLVKRTGEKVFLECVQDMDHENMFWYRQDPGLGLRLIYFSYDVKMKEKGDIPEGYSVSREKKERFSLILESASTNQTSMYLCASSLTVNEQFFGPGTRLTVL.

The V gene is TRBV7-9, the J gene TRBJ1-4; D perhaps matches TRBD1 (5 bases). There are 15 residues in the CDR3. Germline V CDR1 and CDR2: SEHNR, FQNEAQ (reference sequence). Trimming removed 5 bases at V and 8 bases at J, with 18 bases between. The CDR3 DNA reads TGTGCCAGCAGCCCCATGGGGCTCAATGGCGAAAAACTGTTTTTT. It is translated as CASSPMGLNGEKLFF.

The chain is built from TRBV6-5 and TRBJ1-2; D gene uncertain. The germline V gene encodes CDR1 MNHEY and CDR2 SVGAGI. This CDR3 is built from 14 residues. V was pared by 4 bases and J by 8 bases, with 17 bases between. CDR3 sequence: CASSSMRVPWGYTF. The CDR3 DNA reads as TGTGCCAGCAGTTCCATGCGGGTTCCCTGGGGCTACACCTTC.

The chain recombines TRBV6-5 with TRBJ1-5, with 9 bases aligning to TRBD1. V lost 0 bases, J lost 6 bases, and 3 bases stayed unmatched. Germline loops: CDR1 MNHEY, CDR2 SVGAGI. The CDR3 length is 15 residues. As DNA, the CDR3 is TGTGCCAGCAGTTACTCCCACAGGGGGCTTCAGCCCCAGCATTTT. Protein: CASSYSHRGLQPQHF.

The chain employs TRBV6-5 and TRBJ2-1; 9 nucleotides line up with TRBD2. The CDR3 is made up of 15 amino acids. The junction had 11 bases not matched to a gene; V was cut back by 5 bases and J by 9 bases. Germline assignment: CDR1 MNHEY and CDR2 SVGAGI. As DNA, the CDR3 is TGTGCCAGCAGTATTAGCGGGAGCCTTGGAAGTGAGCAGTTCTTC. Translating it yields CASSISGSLGSEQFF.

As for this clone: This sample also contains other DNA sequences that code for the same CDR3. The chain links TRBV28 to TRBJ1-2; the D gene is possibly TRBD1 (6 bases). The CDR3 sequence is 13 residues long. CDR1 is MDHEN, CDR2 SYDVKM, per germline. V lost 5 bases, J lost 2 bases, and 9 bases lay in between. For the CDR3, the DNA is TGTGCCAGCAGTCGAGGACAGAACTATGGCTACACCTTC. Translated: CASSRGQNYGYTF.

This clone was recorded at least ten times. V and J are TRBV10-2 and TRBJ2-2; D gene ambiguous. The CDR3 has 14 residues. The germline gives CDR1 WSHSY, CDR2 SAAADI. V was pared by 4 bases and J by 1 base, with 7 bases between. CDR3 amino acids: CASSALGNTGELFF. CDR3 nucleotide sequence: TGCGCCAGCAGTGCGCTGGGGAACACCGGGGAGCTGTTTTTT.